The next 3 T cell receptor beta chains were all read from a single sample in a study of somatic mutations in cytotoxic T cells in rheumatoid arthritis. The repertoire was sequenced with immunoSEQ multiplex PCR; TCRdb's copy has only in-frame clones and lacks some. The sample holds around 6,000 clones, around 80% seen once. What was sequenced was CD8+ T cells sorted from blood. The receptors here all came from an adult with rheumatoid arthritis.

The CDR3 is CASSEMDFYNEQFF. For the CDR3, the DNA is TGTGCCAGCAGTGAAATGGACTTTTACAATGAGCAGTTCTTC. The V gene is TRBV2, the J gene TRBJ2-1; a weak D match, TRBD2 (5 bases). The CDR3 totals 14 residues. Trimming removed 2 bases at V and 4 bases at J, with 9 bases between. The germline V gene encodes CDR1 SNHLY and CDR2 FYNNEI.

The chain couples TRBV27 to TRBJ2-5, with 8 bases aligning to TRBD1. The CDR3 has 13 residues. V was pared by 4 bases and J by 6 bases, with 4 bases of the junction left unmatched. Germline V gene lookup returns CDR1 MNHEY and CDR2 SMNVEV (reference sequence). The CDR3 region is CASSWTGKQTQYF. The CDR3 coding sequence is TGTGCCAGCAGTTGGACAGGGAAGCAGACCCAGTACTTC.

V is TRBV7-9 and J is TRBJ2-1; TRBD2 agrees at 9 bases. CDR1 and CDR2 from the germline V gene are SEHNR and FQNEAQ (reference sequence). Unmatched junction bases numbered 5, after V lost 5 bases and J lost 9 bases. The CDR3 is made up of 13 amino acids. CDR3 protein: CASSHSGSTEQFF. The CDR3 DNA reads TGTGCCAGCAGCCATAGCGGGAGTACTGAGCAGTTCTTC.